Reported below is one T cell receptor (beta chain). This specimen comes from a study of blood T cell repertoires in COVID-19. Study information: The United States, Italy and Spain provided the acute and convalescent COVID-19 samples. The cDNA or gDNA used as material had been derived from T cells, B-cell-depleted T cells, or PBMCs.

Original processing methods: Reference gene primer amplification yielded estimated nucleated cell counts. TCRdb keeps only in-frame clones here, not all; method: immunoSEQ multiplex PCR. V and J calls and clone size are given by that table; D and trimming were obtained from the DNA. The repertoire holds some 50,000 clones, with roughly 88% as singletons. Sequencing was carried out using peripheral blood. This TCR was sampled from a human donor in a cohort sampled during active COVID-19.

The CDR3 bases are TGCGCCAGCAGCCCGGGACTACACAATGAGCAGTTCTTC. The encoded protein is CASSPGLHNEQFF. V is TRBV5-1 and J is TRBJ2-1, with 7 positions matching TRBD2. V lost 4 bases to trimming and J lost 5 bases; unmatched junction nucleotides: 3. Germline-derived CDR1 and CDR2 are SGHRS and YFSETQ. This CDR3 has 13 amino acids.